What follows describes a single TCR beta chain. This table comes from immunoSEQ multiplex PCR, and its TCRdb copy is limited to in-frame clones, with some not included. This sample has fewer than 500,000 clones, with around 90% found just once. This entry comes from a study of blood T cell repertoires in COVID-19. Study at large: Researchers got acute and convalescent COVID-19 samples from the United States, Italy and Spain.

The V end lost 4 bases, the J end lost 0 bases, and 11 bases lay between the germline ends. CDR3 length equals 15 residues. CDR1 and CDR2 (germline): LGHNA, YSLEER. Sequenced material: PBMCs or T cells enriched from blood (not recorded which). The V call is TRBV4-3, the J call TRBJ2-3; TRBD2 is a possible D gene (5 bases). The sequence was collected from a woman under 30 with acute COVID-19. CDR3 in amino acids: CASSPRLWSTDTQYF. The CDR3 DNA is TGCGCCAGCAGCCCCCGACTATGGAGCACAGATACGCAGTATTTT.